This T cell receptor (beta chain) is from a study of cytomegalovirus exposure and HLA in healthy donors. Findings and limits, study-wide: Other equally common chains were less clonally expanded than HLA-associated TCR beta chains, a later analysis showed.

The PCR made use of 60 Vbeta and 13 Jbeta primers. Authors' analysis steps: There were tens of millions of unique TCR beta chains by a later count, and some 10 million of them were shared. The table came from immunoSEQ multiplex PCR; TCRdb's copy has only in-frame clones and leaves some out. V and J calls and clone size come straight from that table; D and trimming were deduced from the DNA. The data contain about 150,000 clones, approximately 80% of them seen just once; the ten biggest clones take up approximately 4%. At the time of sampling, donors were nominally healthy, though unrecorded immune exposures were likely. V was clipped by 5 bases and J by 6 bases; unmatched bases: 0. Germline V gives CDR1 GTSNPN, CDR2 SVGIG (reference sequence). This CDR3 is 11 amino acids long. In its sample, this clone was seen a few times. Its matching antigen is unknown.

This receptor was taken from a woman in her forties in good health and CMV-seronegative. Sample: PBMCs. The chain couples TRBV30 to TRBJ1-4; 7 bases line up with TRBD1. The CDR3 nucleotides are TGTGCCTGGGGACAGGATGAAAAACTGTTTTTT. Protein product: CAWGQDEKLFF.